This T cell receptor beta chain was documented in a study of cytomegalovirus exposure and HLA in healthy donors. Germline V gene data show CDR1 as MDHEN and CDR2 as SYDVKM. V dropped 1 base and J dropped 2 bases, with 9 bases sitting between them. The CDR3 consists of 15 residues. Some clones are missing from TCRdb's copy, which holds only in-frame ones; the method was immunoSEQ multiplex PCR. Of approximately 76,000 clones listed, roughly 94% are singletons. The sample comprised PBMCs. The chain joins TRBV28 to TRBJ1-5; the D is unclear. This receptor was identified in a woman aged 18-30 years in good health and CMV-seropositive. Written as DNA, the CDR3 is TGTGCCAGCAGTTTATTGAGGGTCGGCAATCAGCCCCAGCATTTT. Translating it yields CASSLLRVGNQPQHF.